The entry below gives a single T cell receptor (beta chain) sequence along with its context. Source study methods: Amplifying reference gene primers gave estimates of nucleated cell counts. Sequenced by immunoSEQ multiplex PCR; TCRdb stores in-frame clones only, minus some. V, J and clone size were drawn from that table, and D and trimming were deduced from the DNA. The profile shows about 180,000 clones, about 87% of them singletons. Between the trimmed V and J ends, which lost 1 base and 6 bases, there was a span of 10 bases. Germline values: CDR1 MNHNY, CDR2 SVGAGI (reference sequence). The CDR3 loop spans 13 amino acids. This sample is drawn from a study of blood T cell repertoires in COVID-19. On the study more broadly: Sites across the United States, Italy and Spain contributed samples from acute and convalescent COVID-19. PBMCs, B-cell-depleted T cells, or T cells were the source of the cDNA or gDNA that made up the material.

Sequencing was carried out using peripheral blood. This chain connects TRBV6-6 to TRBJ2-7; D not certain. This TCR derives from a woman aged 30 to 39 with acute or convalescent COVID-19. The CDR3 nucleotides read TGTGCCAGCAGTTACTTGAACGCGCCCGAGCAGTACTTC. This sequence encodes CASSYLNAPEQYF.